The 16 T cell receptor beta chains below come from one sample, sequenced in a study of blood T cell repertoires in COVID-19. Only in-frame clones appear in the TCRdb table, and some are missing; sequencing was by immunoSEQ multiplex PCR. This sample has roughly 150,000 clones, with around 82% found just once. Material: peripheral blood. These receptor sequences come from a man older than 75 with COVID-19, enrolled during active disease.

The chain links TRBV19 to TRBJ1-3; no reliable D call. Germline-derived CDR1 and CDR2 are LNHDA and SQIVND (reference sequence). Trimming pared 1 base from V and 2 bases from J, leaving 12 bases between. The CDR3 extends over 16 amino acids. CDR3 sequence reads: CASSIVRTRAGNTIYF. CDR3 in DNA: TGTGCCAGTAGTATAGTCCGGACGAGGGCTGGAAACACCATATATTTT.

J is TRBJ2-3 and V is TRBV6-6, with D perhaps matching TRBD2 (6 bases). The CDR3 is 13 residues long. Germline CDR1 reads MNHNY; CDR2 reads SVGAGI (reference sequence). Trimming stripped 3 bases from V and 5 bases from J, with 9 bases between. CDR3 region: CASSYGGVDTQYF. DNA of the CDR3: TGTGCCAGCAGTTATGGAGGGGTAGATACGCAGTATTTT.

The gene calls are TRBV28 and TRBJ2-1; 8 nucleotides align to TRBD2. J lost 7 bases, V lost 5 bases, and 10 bases had no gene match. The CDR3 totals 15 residues. CDR1 and CDR2 from the germline V gene are MDHEN and SYDVKM. In DNA, the CDR3 is TGTGCCAGCAGTCCGTCCGGGATAGCGGGGAATGAGCAGTTCTTC. Translation: CASSPSGIAGNEQFF.

The CDR3 bases are TGTGCCAGCAGTGGTTACAGGGGGACTAATGAAAAACTGTTTTTT. Its protein product is CASSGYRGTNEKLFF. V is TRBV27 and J is TRBJ1-4; 8 nucleotides align to TRBD1. Per germline, CDR1 MNHEY and CDR2 SMNVEV (reference sequence). The V and J ends lost 5 bases and 2 bases, in that order; junction bases with no gene match: 4. The CDR3 totals 15 residues.

V usage is TRBV5-4 and J usage is TRBJ2-7; TRBD2 agrees at 8 bases. The ends lost 5 bases at V and 6 bases at J; junction bases unmatched: 13. This CDR3 is built from 15 residues. Germline CDR1 reads SGHNT; CDR2 reads YYREEE (reference sequence). Written as DNA, the CDR3 is TGTGCCAGCAGGCTCCGGTCGTCGGGGGGGGGCGAGCAGTACTTC. The encoded protein is CASRLRSSGGGEQYF.

The chain has TRBV7-3 and TRBJ2-1; the match to TRBD1 covers 9 bases. V trimming: 5 bases; J trimming: 5 bases; junction bases outside the gene matches: 4. Germline V gene lookup returns CDR1 SGHTA and CDR2 FQGTGA. The CDR3 sequence is 14 residues long. DNA of the CDR3: TGTGCCAGCAGCCGACAGGGGGGCCACAATGAGCAGTTCTTC. Its protein product is CASSRQGGHNEQFF.

The V call is TRBV2, the J call TRBJ1-5, with 8 bases matching TRBD1. Germline V CDR1 and CDR2: SNHLY, FYNNEI. The CDR3 has 14 amino acids. V shed 4 bases and J 7 bases; nucleotides not matched to a gene: 6. The CDR3: CASSVSGDRQPQHF. CDR3 coding DNA: TGTGCCAGCAGTGTGAGCGGGGACAGGCAGCCCCAGCATTTT.

The rearrangement joins TRBV11-3 to TRBJ2-3; no firm D call. The CDR3 totals 13 residues. Germline V CDR1 and CDR2: SGHNT, YENEEA. V was cut by 5 bases and J by 6 bases, with 12 bases left in between. DNA of the CDR3: TGTGCCAGCAGCGCACCTAGTACTGATACGCAGTATTTT. Translated, it gives CASSAPSTDTQYF.

V gene TRBV23-1 combines with J gene TRBJ2-1; D is perhaps TRBD1 (5 bases). TRBV23-1 is an ORF, with its function uncertain. There are 14 residues in the CDR3. V shed 8 bases and J shed 3 bases, with 14 bases lying between them. CDR3 residues: CASFRDRHYNEQFF. The CDR3 DNA reads TGCGCCAGCTTCCGAGACAGACACTACAATGAGCAGTTCTTC.

The chain has TRBV10-1 and TRBJ2-2; D is perhaps TRBD1 (5 bases). There are 12 residues in the CDR3. The germline V gene encodes CDR1 WNHNN and CDR2 SYGVQD (reference sequence). Trimming took off 2 bases at V and 8 bases at J, with 6 bases between the two ends. For the CDR3, the DNA is TGCGCCAGCAGTGAGGGGGCTGGGGAGCTGTTTTTT. It is translated as CASSEGAGELFF.

CDR3 nucleotide sequence: TGTGCCAGCTCACCAGTAAGGGGGCAACGCACTGAAGCTTTCTTT. This translates into CASSPVRGQRTEAFF. The chain uses TRBV18 and TRBJ1-1; 7 bases map to TRBD1. CDR1 KGHSH and CDR2 LQKENI come from the germline V gene. CDR3 length: 15 residues. V lost 2 bases and J lost 4; bases outside the gene matches: 7.

The V call is TRBV12-5, the J call TRBJ1-4; the D gene is possibly TRBD1 (5 bases). CDR3 size: 12 residues. In germline, CDR1 is LGHNT, CDR2 FRNRAP. Deletions cut 7 bases from V and 4 bases from J, with 7 bases between. CDR3 sequence: CASARVNEKLFF. Here the CDR3 DNA reads TGTGCTAGTGCCAGGGTTAATGAAAAACTGTTTTTT.

Only a few counts were recorded for this clone. The V and J genes are TRBV19 and TRBJ1-6; no reliable D call. The ends were cut back, 6 bases at V and 8 bases at J, with 14 bases in the middle. Germline V gene lookup returns CDR1 LNHDA and CDR2 SQIVND (reference sequence). This CDR3 spans 14 amino acids. The CDR3 sequence is CASRLRISDSPLHF. The CDR3 DNA reads TGTGCCAGTAGACTAAGGATTTCGGATTCACCCCTCCACTTT.

The rearrangement links TRBV6-1 to TRBJ1-5, with D possibly TRBD1 on 5 matching bases. This CDR3 has 14 amino acids. V lost 0 bases and J lost 4, with 7 bases in between. The germline V gene has CDR1 MNHNS and CDR2 SASEGT. CDR3 protein: CASSEAGGNQPQHF. CDR3 nucleotides: TGTGCCAGCAGTGAAGCGGGGGGAAATCAGCCCCAGCATTTT.

This clone was counted between two and nine times. Written as DNA, the CDR3 is TGTGCCATCAGTGAGGGACAGGACCAAGGCTACACCTTC. It codes for CAISEGQDQGYTF. The V and J genes are TRBV10-3 and TRBJ1-2; 7 bases match TRBD1. This CDR3 has 13 amino acids. Germline trimming cut 2 bases from V and 8 bases from J; bases unmatched to any gene: 5. Per the germline V gene, CDR1 is ENHRY and CDR2 is SYGVKD.

The genes are TRBV29-1 and TRBJ2-5; D perhaps matches TRBD2 (5 bases). The CDR3 spans 12 residues. Trimming pared 4 bases from V and 5 bases from J, leaving 11 bases between. Germline CDR1 reads SQVTM; CDR2 reads ANQGSEA. The CDR3, as DNA: TGCAGCGTTGGGAGGCAAGCGGAGACCCAGTACTTC. Translated: CSVGRQAETQYF.